What follows are 28 T cell receptor beta chains derived from one specimen sequenced in a study of blood T cell repertoires in COVID-19. Only in-frame clones appear in the TCRdb table, and some are missing; sequencing was by immunoSEQ multiplex PCR. The table has some 180,000 clones, around 85% seen once. Sequencing input: peripheral blood. These receptor sequences come from a woman aged 60-75 years with acute or convalescent COVID-19.

V and J are TRBV30 and TRBJ2-5, with 9 bases lining up with TRBD2. The CDR3 extends over 14 amino acids. The ends lost 2 bases at V and 5 bases at J; junction bases unmatched: 6. Germline CDR1 and CDR2: GTSNPN and SVGIG (reference sequence). CDR3 nucleotides: TGTGCCTGGAGTTCTGCGGGAGGGCCGGAGACCCAGTACTTC. This translates into CAWSSAGGPETQYF.

The chain has TRBV12-3 or TRBV12-4 and TRBJ1-2; no definite D call. V gave up 5 bases and J gave up 6 bases, with 13 bases separating them. CDR3 length equals 13 residues. The CDR3 loop is CASSPSRLHGYTF. For the CDR3, the DNA is TGTGCCAGCAGTCCCTCCAGACTACATGGCTACACCTTC.

V is TRBV15 and J is TRBJ1-1; 7 nucleotides agree with TRBD1. Per the germline V gene, CDR1 is LNHNV and CDR2 is YYDKDF (reference sequence). This CDR3 contains 15 residues. Losses at the gene ends were 0 bases for V and 10 bases for J; bases not matched to a gene: 11. The CDR3 region is CATSREHAGGLGAFF. The CDR3 DNA sequence: TGTGCCACCAGCAGAGAGCACGCAGGGGGGTTAGGAGCTTTCTTT.

This clone appeared once. Compared with germline, one end of the junction differs, possibly owing to a read error. The chain is built from TRBV7-7 and TRBJ1-2; 9 bases line up with TRBD1. The germline V gene has CDR1 SSHAT and CDR2 FNYEAQ (reference sequence). The CDR3 has 18 residues. DNA of the CDR3: TGTGCTAGCAGCTTCACGCGCCGGACAGGGGCTACTAACTATGGCTACACCTTC. It encodes CASSFTRRTGATNYGYTF. The full variable domain, with the rest looked up from reference TRBV7-7 and TRBJ1-2, is GAGVSQSPRYKVTKRGQDVTLRCDPISSHATLYWYQQALGQGPEFLTYFNYEAQPDKSGLPSDRFSAERPEGSISTLTIQRTEQRDSAMYRCASSFTRRTGATNYGYTFGSGTRLTVV.

The genes are TRBV5-1 and TRBJ1-1, with 8 bases lining up with TRBD1. The CDR3 extends over 16 amino acids. The J segment lost 11 bases and the V segment lost 0 bases, leaving 15 bases of the junction unmatched. Per germline, CDR1 SGHRS and CDR2 YFSETQ. CDR3 sequence reads: CASSLGYRGSGLGAFF. The CDR3 bases are TGCGCCAGCAGCTTGGGCTACAGGGGGTCGGGTCTAGGGGCTTTCTTT.

This chain uses TRBV5-1 with TRBJ1-1; no clear D. V was trimmed by 3 bases and J by 3 bases, leaving 12 bases between them. Germline-derived CDR1 and CDR2 are SGHRS and YFSETQ. There are 14 residues in the CDR3. CDR3: CASSSEGLDTEAFF. The DNA for the CDR3 is TGCGCCAGCAGCTCCGAGGGCCTAGACACTGAAGCTTTCTTT.

The rearrangement links TRBV7-2 to TRBJ1-2; 9 positions agree with TRBD1. Germline CDR1 reads SGHTA; CDR2 reads FQGNSA. With 5 bases clipped from V and 4 bases from J, the junction kept 8 bases outside the gene matches. The CDR3 is 15 residues long. CDR3 in amino acids: CASSQNRGPFYGYTF. In DNA form, the CDR3 reads TGTGCCAGCAGCCAGAACAGGGGGCCGTTCTATGGCTACACCTTC.

The CDR3 region is CASSYIQGDSPLHF. Here the CDR3 DNA reads TGTGCCAGCAGTTACATCCAGGGGGATTCACCCCTCCACTTT. The chain uses TRBV6-6 and TRBJ1-6; 7 bases fit TRBD1. The CDR3 spans 14 residues. CDR1 and CDR2 from the germline V gene are MNHNY and SVGAGI (reference sequence). The ends lost 2 bases at V and 8 bases at J; junction bases unmatched: 3.

The rearrangement links TRBV28 to TRBJ2-7; weak D call: TRBD1 (6 bases). V shed 7 bases and J shed 2 bases, with 12 bases lying between them. CDR3 length: 13 amino acids. Germline loops: CDR1 MDHEN, CDR2 SYDVKM. The CDR3 region has the DNA TGTGCCAGCACCAGGGGCCCCACCTACGAGCAGTACTTC. As protein: CASTRGPTYEQYF.

The CDR3 reads CASSFRGNTEAFF. CDR3 nucleotides: TGTGCCAGCAGCTTTCGGGGGAACACTGAAGCTTTCTTT. The rearrangement joins TRBV5-6 to TRBJ1-1, with D unresolved. The CDR3 contains 13 residues. V gave up 2 bases and J gave up 1 base, with 6 bases separating them. Germline lookup yields CDR1 SGHDT and CDR2 YYEEEE.

This sequence joins TRBV5-8 and TRBJ2-2, with 8 positions matching TRBD1. The germline V gene has CDR1 SGHTS and CDR2 YDEGEE. The length of the CDR3 is 16 residues. V lost 4 bases and J lost 6; bases outside the gene matches: 11. Here the CDR3 reads CASSPGQGWGSGELFF. The CDR3 DNA follows: TGTGCCAGCAGCCCTGGACAGGGTTGGGGTTCCGGGGAGCTGTTTTTT.

The chain has TRBV29-1 and TRBJ2-5; maybe TRBD1 (6 bases). Trimming cost V 2 bases and J 5 bases, with 12 bases left between them. CDR1 and CDR2 from the germline V gene are SQVTM and ANQGSEA. This CDR3 is built from 13 residues. CDR3 sequence (DNA): TGCAGCGTTGAATGGTGGCAGGGGGAGACCCAGTACTTC. Residues: CSVEWWQGETQYF. The full variable domain, with the rest looked up from reference TRBV29-1 and TRBJ2-5, is SAVISQKPSRDICQRGTSLTIQCQVDSQVTMMFWYRQQPGQSLTLIATANQGSEATYESGFVIDKFPISRPNLTFSTLTVSNMSPEDSSIYLCSVEWWQGETQYFGPGTRLLVL.

The genes are TRBV3-1 (or the pseudogene TRBV3-2) and TRBJ1-3, with 10 bases fitting TRBD1. V was clipped by 3 bases and J by 4 bases; unmatched bases: 3. The CDR3 runs to 15 residues. The germline V gene encodes CDR1 LGHDT and CDR2 YNNKEL (reference sequence). This CDR3 is CASSQTGGFGNTIYF. CDR3 coding DNA: TGTGCCAGCAGCCAGACAGGGGGCTTCGGAAACACCATATATTTT.

This clone turned up a few times. This chain uses TRBV5-6 with TRBJ1-1; D is undetermined. The V and J ends lost 5 bases and 2 bases respectively, with 19 bases between them. CDR3 length equals 16 residues. Germline assignment: CDR1 SGHDT and CDR2 YYEEEE. The DNA of the CDR3 is TGTGCCAGCAGTACATCTCTTTCTGGGAGCAACACTGAAGCTTTCTTT. Translation: CASSTSLSGSNTEAFF.

This rearrangement joins TRBV5-1 to TRBJ1-2; D is perhaps TRBD1 (6 bases). From germline, CDR1 is SGHRS and CDR2 YFSETQ. The CDR3 contains 15 residues. Trimming stripped 2 bases from V and 4 bases from J, with 15 bases between. The CDR3 loop reads CASSLQGDLTYGYTF. In DNA form, the CDR3 reads TGCGCCAGCAGCTTACAGGGAGATCTAACCTATGGCTACACCTTC.

The V call is TRBV18, the J call TRBJ1-2; TRBD1 aligns across 9 bases. Trimming at V came to 0 bases and at J to 4 bases, leaving 6 bases not matched to a gene. The CDR3 runs 16 residues. Per germline, CDR1 KGHSH and CDR2 LQKENI. CDR3 sequence: CASSPPGTGSGYGYTF. The CDR3 bases are TGTGCCAGCTCACCACCCGGGACAGGGAGTGGCTATGGCTACACCTTC.

This chain uses TRBV24-1 with TRBJ2-1, with 11 bases identical to TRBD1. Germline CDR1 reads KGHDR; CDR2 reads SFDVKD. Trimming at V came to 2 bases and at J to 0 bases, leaving 5 bases not matched to a gene. The CDR3 contains 18 residues. The CDR3 here is CATSDSTGTGGSYNEQFF. Here the CDR3 DNA reads TGTGCCACCAGTGATTCTACTGGGACAGGGGGCTCCTACAATGAGCAGTTCTTC.

As DNA, the CDR3 is TGCGCCAGCAGCCAGTGGGAGGTAGCGGGAGGTCGCACCGGGGAGCTGTTTTTT. It codes for CASSQWEVAGGRTGELFF. This rearrangement joins TRBV5-1 to TRBJ2-2; the match to TRBD2 covers 10 bases. The germline V gene has CDR1 SGHRS and CDR2 YFSETQ. V was clipped by 4 bases and J by 4 bases; unmatched bases: 13. This CDR3 region has 18 residues. The full variable domain, in which reference TRBV5-1 and TRBJ2-2 provide the parts outside the CDR3, is KAGVTQTPRYLIKTRGQQVTLSCSPISGHRSVSWYQQTPGQGLQFLFEYFSETQRNKGNFPGRFSGRQFSNSRSEMNVSTLELGDSALYLCASSQWEVAGGRTGELFFGEGSRLTVL.

V and J are TRBV13 and TRBJ2-3; 14 bases align to TRBD2. With 5 bases clipped from V and 7 bases from J, the junction kept 11 bases outside the gene matches. Germline V gene lookup returns CDR1 PRHDT and CDR2 FYEKMQ (reference sequence). The CDR3 runs 17 residues. Here the CDR3 reads CASSRPGTSGRIHTQYF. In DNA form, the CDR3 reads TGTGCCAGCAGCCGGCCCGGGACTAGCGGGAGAATCCATACGCAGTATTTT.

The chain is built from TRBV7-2 and TRBJ2-1, with TRBD2 as a possible D gene (8 bases). This CDR3 has 14 amino acids. V was trimmed by 7 bases and J by 10 bases, leaving 20 bases between them. Germline V gives CDR1 SGHTA, CDR2 FQGNSA. CDR3 coding DNA: TGTGCCAGCACCACGGGAGGGGGCAGGAGGGAGCAGTTCTTC. Its protein product is CASTTGGGRREQFF.

This clone was counted only a few times. This chain connects TRBV24-1 to TRBJ2-2; 7 bases align to TRBD1. J lost 4 bases, V lost 9 bases, and 10 bases had no gene match. Germline lookup yields CDR1 KGHDR and CDR2 SFDVKD. The CDR3 extends over 15 amino acids. The CDR3 loop reads CATGPGTVGTGELFF. The CDR3 nucleotides are TGTGCCACCGGCCCGGGGACAGTTGGCACCGGGGAGCTGTTTTTT.

The rearrangement links TRBV3-1 (or the pseudogene TRBV3-2) to TRBJ2-1; no firm D call. There are 12 residues in the CDR3. Trimming cost V 1 base and J 8 bases, with 6 bases left between them. CDR1 and CDR2 from the germline V gene are LGHDT and YNNKEL (reference sequence). In DNA, the CDR3 is TGTGCCAGCAGCCAAGGGCTTGATGAGCAGTTCTTC. Its translation is CASSQGLDEQFF.

This chain joins TRBV7-2 and TRBJ2-1, with TRBD1 identical over 7 bases. The V and J ends lost 6 bases and 7 bases, in that order; junction bases with no gene match: 15. This CDR3 has 16 residues. Germline CDR1 reads SGHTA; CDR2 reads FQGNSA. This chain's CDR3 is CASRHPTPGGRNEQFF. The DNA of the CDR3 is TGTGCCAGCAGGCACCCCACCCCAGGGGGAAGGAATGAGCAGTTCTTC.

The table lists this clone with a count of one. The chain recombines TRBV29-1 with TRBJ1-1; tentative D call: TRBD1 (5 bases). V shed 7 bases and J shed 3 bases, with 12 bases lying between them. Germline assignment: CDR1 SQVTM and CDR2 ANQGSEA. CDR3 length: 12 amino acids. The chain's CDR3 is CSAKGGDTEAFF. The CDR3 DNA reads as TGCAGCGCCAAAGGAGGGGACACTGAAGCTTTCTTT.

The chain carries TRBV5-5 and TRBJ2-2; TRBD2 matches at 10 bases. From germline, CDR1 is SGHKS and CDR2 YYEKEE (reference sequence). The CDR3 has 15 residues. V gave up 4 bases and J gave up 5 bases; unmatched junction bases: 5. CDR3 sequence: CASSQGLAPTGELFF. DNA of the CDR3: TGTGCCAGCAGCCAGGGACTAGCGCCTACCGGGGAGCTGTTTTTT.

The chain uses TRBV19 and TRBJ2-5; TRBD1 matches 8 bases. CDR3 size: 15 residues. Germline V CDR1 and CDR2: LNHDA, SQIVND (reference sequence). Trimming cost V 4 bases and J 5 bases; bases outside gene matches: 9. DNA for the CDR3: TGTGCCAGTAGTAGAGGGACAGGACCTTCCGAGACCCAGTACTTC. Amino acid sequence: CASSRGTGPSETQYF.

V and J are TRBV2 and TRBJ1-2; D is ambiguous. Per germline, CDR1 SNHLY and CDR2 FYNNEI. The CDR3 runs 14 residues. V lost 5 bases and J 6 bases, leaving 16 bases between the germline ends. DNA of the CDR3: TGTGCCAGCAGTTTCGGACTCTCACCGAATGGCTACACCTTC. Amino acid sequence: CASSFGLSPNGYTF.

The chain employs TRBV28 and TRBJ2-1; 12 bases fit TRBD2. V dropped 5 bases and J dropped 8; count of bases not matched to a gene: 16. The CDR3 has 18 residues. The germline V gene encodes CDR1 MDHEN and CDR2 SYDVKM. CDR3 region: CASSPLGPTSGRQHEQFF. In DNA, the CDR3 is TGTGCCAGCAGTCCCCTGGGTCCGACTAGCGGGAGACAACATGAGCAGTTCTTC.